This T cell receptor beta chain was documented in a study of T cell responses to AZD1222 COVID-19 vaccine. General study points: Without day 14 samples, only post-peak T cell repertoires were studied.

About this clone itself: Its antigen remains unidentified.

The protocol was immunoSEQ multiplex PCR, while the TCRdb copy is restricted to in-frame clones and leaves out a portion. The table has fewer than 120,000 clones, roughly 90% seen once. The receptor was derived from an adult in good health. The input for sequencing was peripheral blood, taken on day 0 of AZD1222 vaccination.

This CDR3 is CASSPRTGEFYEQYF. The CDR3 bases are TGTGCCAGCTCACCCCGGACAGGGGAATTCTACGAGCAGTACTTC. The genes are TRBV18 and TRBJ2-7; 9 bases line up with TRBD1. CDR1 is KGHSH and CDR2 is LQKENI in the germline V gene. Trimming took 3 bases from V and 3 from J; bases not matched to a gene: 6. The CDR3 length is 15 residues.